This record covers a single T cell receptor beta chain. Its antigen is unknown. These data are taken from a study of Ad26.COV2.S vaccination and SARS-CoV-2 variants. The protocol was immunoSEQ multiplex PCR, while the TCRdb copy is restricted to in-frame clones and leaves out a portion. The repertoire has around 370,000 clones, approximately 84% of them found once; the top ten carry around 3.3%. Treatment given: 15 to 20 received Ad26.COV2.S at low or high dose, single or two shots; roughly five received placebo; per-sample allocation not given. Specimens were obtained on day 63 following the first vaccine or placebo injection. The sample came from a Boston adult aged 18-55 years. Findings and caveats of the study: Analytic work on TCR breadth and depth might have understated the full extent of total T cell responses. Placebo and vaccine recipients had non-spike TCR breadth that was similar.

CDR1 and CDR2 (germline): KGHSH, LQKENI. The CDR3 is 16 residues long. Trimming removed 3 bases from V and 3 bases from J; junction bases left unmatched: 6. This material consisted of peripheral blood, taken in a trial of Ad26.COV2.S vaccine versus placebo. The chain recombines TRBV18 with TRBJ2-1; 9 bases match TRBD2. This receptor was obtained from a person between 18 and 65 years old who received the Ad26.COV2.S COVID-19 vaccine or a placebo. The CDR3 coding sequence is TGTGCCAGCTCACCGATAGCGGGGGCCATCTACAATGAGCAGTTCTTC. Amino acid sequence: CASSPIAGAIYNEQFF.